What follows are 4 T cell receptor beta chains derived from one specimen sequenced in a study of cytomegalovirus exposure and HLA in healthy donors. Primers for the PCR totalled 60 Vbeta and 13 Jbeta. Clones were read by immunoSEQ multiplex PCR, and TCRdb kept only the in-frame ones, dropping some. The data contain some 160,000 clones, around 80% of them singletons. Sequenced material: PBMCs. Receptors originate from a man in his forties or fifties in good health and CMV-seropositive.

The J gene is TRBJ2-3, the V gene TRBV7-9; TRBD1 matches at 7 bases. V was clipped by 5 bases and J by 2 bases; unmatched bases: 10. Germline lookup yields CDR1 SEHNR and CDR2 FQNEAQ (reference sequence). CDR3 size: 16 residues. The CDR3 protein is CASSPLRGLTTDTQYF. As DNA, the CDR3 is TGTGCCAGCAGCCCTTTAAGGGGGCTTACCACAGATACGCAGTATTTT.

The V and J genes are TRBV10-2 and TRBJ2-5, with TRBD2 matching over 11 bases. CDR1 is WSHSY and CDR2 is SAAADI in the germline V gene. V gave up 8 bases and J gave up 1 base; unmatched junction bases: 9. The CDR3 totals 16 residues. The CDR3 nucleotides are TGCGCCAGCTCCAGAACTAGCGGGAGTCGCCAAGAGACCCAGTACTTC. Its protein is CASSRTSGSRQETQYF.

The chain recombines TRBV6-1 with TRBJ2-3, with 11 bases that match TRBD2. Trimming cost V 10 bases and J 6 bases; bases outside gene matches: 3. The CDR3 runs 12 residues. CDR1 is MNHNS, CDR2 SASEGT, per germline. CDR3 sequence: CATRTSGDTQYF. CDR3 DNA sequence: TGTGCCACTAGGACTAGCGGGGATACGCAGTATTTT.

Written as DNA, the CDR3 is TGTGCCAGCAGCTTAACAGGGGGTTCGGGGAACACTGAAGCTTTCTTT. Amino acids: CASSLTGGSGNTEAFF. The chain links TRBV11-3 to TRBJ1-1; the match to TRBD1 covers 8 bases. V shed 2 bases, J shed 1 base, and the junction held 6 bases outside the gene matches. Germline V gives CDR1 SGHNT, CDR2 YENEEA. The CDR3 is 16 amino acids.